These 16 T cell receptor beta chains were sequenced from one sample in a study of T cells after yellow fever vaccination. TCRdb recomputed calls from the 5' RACE reads with MiXCR, one row per CDR3 protein. The profile shows some 320,000 distinct CDR3 sequences, roughly 4.3% of them singletons. This specimen was PBMCs, taken 5 days after the yellow fever booster vaccination. These receptor sequences come from a man aged 18 to 29 who received the YFV17D yellow fever vaccine.

There are a few counts of this clonotype. Since the CDR3 does not end with the conserved phenylalanine or tryptophan, this likely comes from a read error. The limits of the CDR3 on the DNA are not certain, so only TCRdb's listed CDR3 is given. The J gene is TRBJ1-1, the V gene TRBV12-2; TRBD1, the D gene given by the table, was not confirmed from the DNA. TRBV12-2 is a pseudogene. Including both end residues, the CDR3 is 13 amino acids long. This chain's CDR3 is CASRPRWTQGGFL.

In this sample, this clonotype turned up many times. The chain carries TRBV7-2 and TRBJ2-7; TRBD1 might be the D (6 bases). V was clipped by 4 bases and J by 4 bases, with 17 bases between them. This CDR3 is built from 15 residues. Looked up from germline, CDR1 is SGHTA and CDR2 is FQGNSA. Here the CDR3 reads CASSSLTQGWYEQYF. CDR3 DNA sequence: TGTGCCAGCAGCTCCCTGACACAGGGCTGGTACGAGCAGTACTTC.

This clonotype showed up many times. The V call is TRBV5-1, the J call TRBJ1-1; D may be TRBD1 (6 bases). Trimming cost V 3 bases and J 4 bases, with 10 bases left between them. CDR3 length equals 13 residues. The germline CDR1 and CDR2 sequences are SGHRS and YFSETQ. The CDR3 is CASSYDRPTEAFF. In DNA, the CDR3 is TGCGCCAGCAGCTACGACAGGCCCACTGAAGCTTTCTTT.

Ten or more counts support this clonotype. This chain joins TRBV4-3 and TRBJ2-2; D is possibly TRBD2 (6 bases). Germline lookup yields CDR1 LGHNA and CDR2 YSLEER. The CDR3 totals 17 residues. The V end was cut by 1 base, the J end by 8 bases, with 20 bases between. The CDR3 loop reads CASSQASTGTWSGELFF. The CDR3 nucleotides read TGCGCCAGCAGCCAAGCCAGCACCGGGACTTGGAGTGGGGAGCTGTTTTTT.

This clonotype was counted at least ten times. This chain joins TRBV5-4 and TRBJ2-5; 7 bases fit TRBD2. Germline loops: CDR1 SGHNT, CDR2 YYREEE (reference sequence). This CDR3 comprises 14 residues. Germline trimming cut 4 bases from V and 7 bases from J; bases unmatched to any gene: 10. This CDR3 reads CASSPSSGEGTQYF. The CDR3 DNA follows: TGTGCCAGCAGCCCCTCCAGCGGGGAGGGGACCCAGTACTTC.

This clonotype has only a few counts. The chain has TRBV6-1 and TRBJ1-1; 9 bases align to TRBD1. With V trimmed by 6 bases and J by 1 base, 9 bases remained unmatched. Germline CDR1 MNHNS, CDR2 SASEGT. The CDR3 extends over 16 amino acids. The CDR3 DNA reads TGTGCCAGCAGGCTACCGCCGGGACAGGGGAACACTGAAGCTTTCTTT. This encodes CASRLPPGQGNTEAFF.

The chain uses TRBV9 and TRBJ1-2, with D uncertain. The CDR3 runs to 14 residues. V lost 0 bases, J lost 4 bases, and 10 bases lay in between. Germline lookup yields CDR1 SGDLS and CDR2 YYNGEE. The CDR3 loop reads CASSVASRPYGYTF. The CDR3 DNA sequence: TGTGCCAGCAGCGTAGCTTCCAGACCCTATGGCTACACCTTC.

This clonotype was detected ten times or more. This chain joins TRBV5-1 and TRBJ2-6, with D unclear. There are 16 residues in the CDR3. CDR1 SGHRS and CDR2 YFSETQ come from the germline V gene. With 1 base removed from V and 0 bases from J, the gap between germline ends came to 8 bases. As DNA, the CDR3 is TGCGCCAGCAGCTTGTTAGTGAACTCTGGGGCCAACGTCCTGACTTTC. Translating it yields CASSLLVNSGANVLTF.

This clonotype occurred a few times. The genes are TRBV7-2 and TRBJ2-2, with D possibly being TRBD1 or TRBD2 (5 bases each). The V and J ends lost 2 bases and 4 bases respectively, with 14 bases between them. Germline V CDR1 and CDR2: SGHTA, FQGNSA. The CDR3 covers 16 residues. CDR3 in amino acids: CASSLTQWGSTGELFF. The CDR3 DNA follows: TGTGCCAGCAGCTTAACGCAGTGGGGGAGCACCGGGGAGCTGTTTTTT.

This rearrangement joins TRBV9 to TRBJ2-7; D is perhaps TRBD2 (6 bases). CDR3 length equals 16 residues. Germline V gene data show CDR1 as SGDLS and CDR2 as YYNGEE. The V end was cut by 3 bases, the J end by 0 bases, with 16 bases between. Here the CDR3 DNA reads TGTGCCAGCAGCGCCGCCGACCCCGGGAGCTCCTACGAGCAGTACGTC. It encodes CASSAADPGSSYEQYV.

The J gene is TRBJ1-2, the V gene TRBV10-3; 9 nucleotides align to TRBD1. V dropped 7 bases and J dropped 4; count of bases not matched to a gene: 7. This CDR3 is built from 14 residues. CDR1 is ENHRY, CDR2 SYGVKD, per germline. The chain's CDR3 is CAITRTGDPYGYTF. CDR3 nucleotides: TGTGCCATCACCCGGACAGGGGATCCCTATGGCTACACCTTC.

The sample holds a few counts of this clonotype. The chain couples TRBV7-9 to TRBJ2-5; 12 nucleotides line up with TRBD2. The trim removed 5 bases at V and 3 bases at J, leaving 10 bases unmatched. This CDR3 is built from 17 residues. Per the germline V gene, CDR1 is SEHNR and CDR2 is FQNEAQ (reference sequence). The CDR3 spells CASSPGLAGSLEETQYF. In DNA, the CDR3 is TGTGCCAGCAGCCCAGGACTAGCGGGGTCTTTAGAAGAGACCCAGTACTTC.

To note about this clonotype: A much more abundant neighbour one base away suggests this may be a read error. The rearrangement uses TRBV7-9 and TRBJ2-1, with 10 bases that match TRBD2. Trimming cost V 11 bases and J 5 bases; bases outside gene matches: 12. Germline V gene data show CDR1 as SEHNR and CDR2 as FQNEAQ (reference sequence). This CDR3 contains 15 residues. Here the CDR3 DNA reads TGTGCCTGCACCCCCCCACTAGCGGGAAACAATGAGCAGTTCTTC. It translates to CACTPPLAGNNEQFF.

This chain links TRBV2 with TRBJ1-5; D possibly corresponds to TRBD1 (5 bases). The germline V gene encodes CDR1 SNHLY and CDR2 FYNNEI. V dropped 3 bases and J dropped 6 bases, with 9 bases sitting between them. CDR3 length: 13 residues. DNA for the CDR3: TGTGCCAGCAGTGATGGCGGGGCTCAGCCCCAGCATTTT. Translating it yields CASSDGGAQPQHF.

This clonotype showed up many times. This chain's CDR3 is CASSLFHSTDTQYF. CDR3 DNA: TGCGCCAGCAGCTTGTTTCATAGCACAGATACGCAGTATTTT. V gene TRBV5-1 combines with J gene TRBJ2-3; D not resolved. The germline gives CDR1 SGHRS, CDR2 YFSETQ. There are 14 residues in the CDR3. The V end was cut by 1 base, the J end by 0 bases, with 6 bases between.

The chain links TRBV7-2 to TRBJ1-1, with D possibly TRBD1 on 5 matching bases. The V and J ends lost 0 bases and 6 bases respectively, with 17 bases between them. CDR3 size: 16 residues. The germline gives CDR1 SGHTA, CDR2 FQGNSA. The CDR3 DNA follows: TGTGCCAGCAGCTTAGCGCTAATCAGGGAAGGCGCTGAAGCTTTCTTT. It translates to CASSLALIREGAEAFF.